This T cell receptor beta chain appears in the sequencing data of a study of blood T cell repertoires in COVID-19. The wider study: The cDNA or gDNA used as material had been derived from T cells, B-cell-depleted T cells, or PBMCs.

Authors' processing steps: From reference gene primer amplification, estimates of nucleated cell counts were derived. Some clones are missing from TCRdb's copy, which holds only in-frame ones; the method was immunoSEQ multiplex PCR. V and J calls and clone size are copied from that table; D and trimming were computed from the DNA. This sample carries just under 95,000 clones, 80% of them seen once, and the ten largest clones take under 20%. This clone has only a few counts. Sequencing was carried out using peripheral blood. This TCR was recovered from a human donor in a cohort sampled during active COVID-19.

The CDR3 is CASRSYEQYF. CDR3 nucleotides: TGTGCCAGCAGATCGTACGAGCAGTACTTC. This rearrangement joins TRBV27 to TRBJ2-7; no clear D. V lost 6 bases and J lost 4, with 4 bases in between. The CDR3 loop spans 10 amino acids. The germline V gene has CDR1 MNHEY and CDR2 SMNVEV (reference sequence).